This T cell receptor (beta chain) was captured by sequencing in a study of CD8 T cells in Susac syndrome. Negative magnetic isolation gave CD8+ and CD4+ cells; FACS enriched CD8+ TEMRA. Per germline, CDR1 SGHDN and CDR2 FVKESK. The CDR3 loop spans 15 amino acids. The V end lost 6 bases, the J end lost 2 bases, and 15 bases lay between the germline ends. When the RNA was reverse transcribed, random hexamers were used with an input of about 0.45 to 1 ug. Multiplex PCR with immunoSEQ amplified the TCR beta CDR3 across 54 Vbeta and 13 Jbeta. TCRdb processed the immunoSEQ multiplex PCR reads anew with MiXCR; each CDR3 protein has one entry. The profile shows about 280,000 distinct CDR3 sequences, around 83% of them singletons.

V and J are TRBV14 and TRBJ2-3; D might be TRBD1 (5 bases). This TCR was recovered from a human donor with multiple sclerosis. Input material: CD8+ T cells from PBMCs. As DNA, the CDR3 is TGTGCCAGCAGTCTATGGGGCTCGATCACAGATACGCAGTATTTT. Translated: CASSLWGSITDTQYF.